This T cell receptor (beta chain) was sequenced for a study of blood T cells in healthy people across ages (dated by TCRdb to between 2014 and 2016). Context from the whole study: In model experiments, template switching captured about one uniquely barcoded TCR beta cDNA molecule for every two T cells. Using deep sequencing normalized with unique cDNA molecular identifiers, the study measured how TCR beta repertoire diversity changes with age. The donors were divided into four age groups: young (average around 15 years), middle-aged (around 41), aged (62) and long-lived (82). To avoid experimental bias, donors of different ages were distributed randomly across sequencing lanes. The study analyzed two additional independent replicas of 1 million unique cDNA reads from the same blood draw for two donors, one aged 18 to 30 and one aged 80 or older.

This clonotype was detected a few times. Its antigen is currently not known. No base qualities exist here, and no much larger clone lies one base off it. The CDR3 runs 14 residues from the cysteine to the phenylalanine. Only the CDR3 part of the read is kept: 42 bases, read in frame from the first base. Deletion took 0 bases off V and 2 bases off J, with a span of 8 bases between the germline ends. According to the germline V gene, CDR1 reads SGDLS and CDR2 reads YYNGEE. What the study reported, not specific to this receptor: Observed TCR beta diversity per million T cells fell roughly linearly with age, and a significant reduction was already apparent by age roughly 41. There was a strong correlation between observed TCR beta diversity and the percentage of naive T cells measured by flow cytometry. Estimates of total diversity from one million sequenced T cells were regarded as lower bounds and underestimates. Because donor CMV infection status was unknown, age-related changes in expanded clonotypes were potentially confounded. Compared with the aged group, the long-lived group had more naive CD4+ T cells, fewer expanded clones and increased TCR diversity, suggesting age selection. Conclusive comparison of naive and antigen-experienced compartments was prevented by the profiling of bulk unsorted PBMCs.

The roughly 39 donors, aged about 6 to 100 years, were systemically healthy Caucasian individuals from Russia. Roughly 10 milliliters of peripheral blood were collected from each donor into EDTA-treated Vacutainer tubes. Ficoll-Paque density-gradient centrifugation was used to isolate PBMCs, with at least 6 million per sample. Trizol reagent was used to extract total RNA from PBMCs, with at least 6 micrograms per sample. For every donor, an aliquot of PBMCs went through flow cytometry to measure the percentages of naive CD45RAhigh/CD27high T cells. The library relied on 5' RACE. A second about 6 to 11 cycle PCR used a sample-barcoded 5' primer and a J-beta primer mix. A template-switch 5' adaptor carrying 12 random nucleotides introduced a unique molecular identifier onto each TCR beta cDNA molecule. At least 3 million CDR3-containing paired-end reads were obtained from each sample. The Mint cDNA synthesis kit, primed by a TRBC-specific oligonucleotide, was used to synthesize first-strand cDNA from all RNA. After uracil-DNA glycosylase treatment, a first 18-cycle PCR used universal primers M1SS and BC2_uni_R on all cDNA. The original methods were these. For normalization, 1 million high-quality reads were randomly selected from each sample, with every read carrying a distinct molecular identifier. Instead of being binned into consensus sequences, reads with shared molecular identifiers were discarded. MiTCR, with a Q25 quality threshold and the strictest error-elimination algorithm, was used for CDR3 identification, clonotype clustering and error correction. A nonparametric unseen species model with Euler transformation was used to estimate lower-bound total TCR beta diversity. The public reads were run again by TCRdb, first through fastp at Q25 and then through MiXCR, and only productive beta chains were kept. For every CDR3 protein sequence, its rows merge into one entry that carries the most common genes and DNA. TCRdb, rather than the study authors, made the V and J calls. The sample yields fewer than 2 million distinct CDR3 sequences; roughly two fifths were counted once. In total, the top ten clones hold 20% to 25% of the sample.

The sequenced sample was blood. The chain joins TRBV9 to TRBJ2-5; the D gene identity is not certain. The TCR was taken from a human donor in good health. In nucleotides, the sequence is TGTGCCAGCAGCGTAGGTGGGATACAAGAGACCCAGTACTTC. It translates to CASSVGGIQETQYF.